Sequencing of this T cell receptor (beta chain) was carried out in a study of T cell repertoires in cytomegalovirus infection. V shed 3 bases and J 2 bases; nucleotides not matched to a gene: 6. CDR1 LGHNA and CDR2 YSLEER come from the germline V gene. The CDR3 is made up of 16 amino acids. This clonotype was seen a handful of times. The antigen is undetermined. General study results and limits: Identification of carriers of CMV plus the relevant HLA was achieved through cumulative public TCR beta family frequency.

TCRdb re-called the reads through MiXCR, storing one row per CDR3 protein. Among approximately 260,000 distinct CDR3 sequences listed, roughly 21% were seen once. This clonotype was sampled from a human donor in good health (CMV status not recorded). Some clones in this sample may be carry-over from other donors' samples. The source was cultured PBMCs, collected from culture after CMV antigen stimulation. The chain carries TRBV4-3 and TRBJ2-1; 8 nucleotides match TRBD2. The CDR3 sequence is CASSHAGTRPYNEQFF. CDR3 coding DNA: TGCGCCAGCAGCCATGCCGGGACTAGGCCCTACAATGAGCAGTTCTTC.